The sequence of this TCR beta chain was determined in a study of graft-versus-host responses after intestinal transplantation. Study at large: Anti-thymocyte globulin induction was given to all recipients, followed by tacrolimus and steroids for two to four years.

Assay: immunoSEQ multiplex PCR; the TCRdb copy retains only in-frame clones and omits some. This sample has roughly 97,000 clones, with roughly 91% found just once. As for this clone: Its antigen is not known.

V lost 4 bases, J lost 10 bases, and 12 bases stayed unmatched. CDR1 MGHRA and CDR2 YSYEKL come from the germline V gene. The CDR3 loop spans 15 amino acids. The source of this sequence is a human donor who was the organ donor for an intestinal transplant. The starting material was unstimulated CD4+ T cells sorted from spleen or lymph node cells, obtained before transplant. The chain uses TRBV4-1 and TRBJ2-1, with 8 positions matching TRBD2. The DNA for the CDR3 is TGCGCCAGCAGCCTCCGGGTAGCGGGGCCACTCGAGCAGTTCTTC. Translating gives CASSLRVAGPLEQFF.